These 13 T cell receptor beta chains share one sample of origin, sequenced in a study of response to subunit inactivated influenza vaccine. TCRdb called the RT-PCR reads again in MiXCR, with one record for every CDR3 protein. The sample carries roughly 760,000 distinct CDR3 sequences, 21% recorded once. The material was PBMCs from blood, obtained roughly 5 days after vaccination. These receptors all come from a man aged 50 to 59 who received an inactivated influenza vaccine.

A few counts support this clonotype. The rearrangement uses TRBV7-2 and TRBJ2-2; D is undetermined. The CDR3 consists of 17 residues. Germline assignment: CDR1 SGHTA and CDR2 FQGNSA. Trimming stripped 0 bases from V and 2 bases from J, with 13 bases between. CDR3 sequence (DNA): TGTGCCAGCAGCTTAGCAGGCCCACGAGAAAACACCGGGGAGCTGTTTTTT. Amino acids: CASSLAGPRENTGELFF.

This clonotype came up a few times. This rearrangement joins TRBV15 to TRBJ2-1; D unclear. Germline CDR1 LNHNV, CDR2 YYDKDF (reference sequence). V lost 5 bases and J 9 bases, leaving 11 bases between the germline ends. This CDR3 is 12 amino acids long. CDR3 in amino acids: CATSGSRLEQFF. CDR3 sequence (DNA): TGTGCCACCAGCGGATCAAGACTTGAGCAGTTCTTC.

The table lists this clonotype with a few counts. The rearrangement joins TRBV20-1 to TRBJ1-5; TRBD1 matches 8 bases. There are 14 residues in the CDR3. J was trimmed by 7 bases and V by 5 bases; bases with no gene match: 10. Germline CDR1 reads DFQATT; CDR2 reads SNEGSKA (reference sequence). DNA for the CDR3: TGCAGTGCTCCAGAAACAGGGGGAGGGCAGCCCCAGCATTTT. This gives the protein CSAPETGGGQPQHF.

This clonotype was detected a few times. V is TRBV25-1 and J is TRBJ2-7; D is unclear. Germline CDR1 is MGHDK and CDR2 is SYGVNS. CDR3 size: 14 residues. Trimming stripped 5 bases from V and 4 bases from J, with 15 bases between. CDR3 nucleotide sequence: TGTGCCAGCAGTTCTCGGAACAGCGTTTACGAGCAGTACTTC. It translates to CASSSRNSVYEQYF.

This clonotype was seen just once. The chain couples TRBV12-3 or TRBV12-4 to TRBJ1-3; D not resolved. The CDR3 loop spans 14 amino acids. Trimming took off 6 bases at V and 4 bases at J, with 13 bases between the two ends. The CDR3 protein is CASSSTAWGNTIYF. For the CDR3, the DNA is TGTGCCAGCAGCAGCACAGCGTGGGGAAACACCATATATTTT.

The genes are TRBV15 and TRBJ2-1; 8 bases are shared with TRBD2. Per the germline V gene, CDR1 is LNHNV and CDR2 is YYDKDF (reference sequence). The CDR3 loop spans 15 amino acids. V gave up 5 bases and J gave up 6 bases; unmatched junction bases: 9. The CDR3 DNA is TGTGCCACCAGCGGAGGGACTAGGGTGGGCAATGAGCAGTTCTTC. This sequence encodes CATSGGTRVGNEQFF.

This sequence joins TRBV10-3 and TRBJ1-2, with D perhaps matching TRBD1 (5 bases). Trimming removed 0 bases from V and 2 bases from J, with 10 bases in between. CDR3 length: 15 residues. Germline CDR1 ENHRY, CDR2 SYGVKD. The CDR3 DNA sequence: TGTGCCATCAGTGAGTCGAAGGGGAGGAACTATGGCTACACCTTC. This encodes CAISESKGRNYGYTF.

This chain joins TRBV4-2 and TRBJ2-3; D possibly corresponds to TRBD2 (6 bases). The CDR3 has 14 amino acids. Trimming took off 7 bases at V and 0 bases at J, with 11 bases between the two ends. CDR1 is LGHNA, CDR2 YNFKEQ, per germline. This CDR3 reads CASTGGTSTDTQYF. CDR3 sequence (DNA): TGTGCCAGCACCGGCGGGACTAGCACAGATACGCAGTATTTT.

This clonotype was picked up a small number of times. The rearrangement joins TRBV20-1 to TRBJ1-1, with D possibly matching TRBD1 (6 bases). Germline V gene lookup returns CDR1 DFQATT and CDR2 SNEGSKA (reference sequence). V was pared by 1 base and J by 2 bases, with 11 bases between. The CDR3 spans 14 residues. The DNA of the CDR3 is TGCAGTGCTAGAGCGGGGGGGGGCAACACTGAAGCTTTCTTT. As protein: CSARAGGGNTEAFF.

CDR3 residues: CSARAVANTEAFF. CDR3 bases: TGCAGTGCTAGAGCTGTTGCGAACACTGAAGCTTTCTTT. This chain joins TRBV20-1 and TRBJ1-1; no definite D call. Trimming shortened V by 1 base and J by 1 base, and 7 bases separated the two germline ends. Germline V gives CDR1 DFQATT, CDR2 SNEGSKA (reference sequence). This CDR3 is built from 13 residues.

This sequence joins TRBV6-4 and TRBJ2-2; 8 bases fit TRBD2. The trim removed 5 bases at V and 1 base at J, leaving 6 bases unmatched. Per germline, CDR1 MRHNA and CDR2 SNTAGT. The CDR3 has 16 residues. The chain's CDR3 is CASSSGGAQNTGELFF. DNA for the CDR3: TGTGCCAGCAGTTCCGGGGGGGCACAGAACACCGGGGAGCTGTTTTTT.

This clonotype showed up many times. This chain joins TRBV4-3 and TRBJ1-2; D is uncertain. Germline V lookup: CDR1 LGHNA, CDR2 YSLEER. This CDR3 has 14 amino acids. Trimming removed 4 bases at V and 4 bases at J, with 13 bases between. The CDR3: CASSRSDGSYGYTF. CDR3 bases: TGCGCCAGCAGCCGCAGCGACGGGAGCTATGGCTACACCTTC.

In this sample, this clonotype turned up many times. The chain links TRBV12-3 or TRBV12-4 to TRBJ2-7, with 7 bases fitting TRBD1. J gave up 7 bases and V 5 bases, and 11 bases lay outside the gene matches. The CDR3 spans 14 residues. CDR3 amino acids: CASSLTGNFYEQYF. As DNA, the CDR3 is TGTGCCAGCAGTCTGACAGGGAATTTTTATGAGCAGTACTTC.